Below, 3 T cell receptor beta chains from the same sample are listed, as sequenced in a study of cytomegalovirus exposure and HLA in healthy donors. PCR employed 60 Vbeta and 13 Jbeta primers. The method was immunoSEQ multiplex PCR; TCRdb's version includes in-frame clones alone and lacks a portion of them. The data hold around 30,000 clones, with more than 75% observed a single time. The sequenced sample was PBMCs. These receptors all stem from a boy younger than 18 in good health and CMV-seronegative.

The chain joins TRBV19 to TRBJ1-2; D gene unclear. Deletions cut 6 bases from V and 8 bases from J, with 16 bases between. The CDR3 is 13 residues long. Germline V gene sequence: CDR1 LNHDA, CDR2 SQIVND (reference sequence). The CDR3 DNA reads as TGTGCCAGTAGCCTATCTGGCGGCGGGGGCTACACCTTC. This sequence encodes CASSLSGGGGYTF.

CDR3 residues: CASSSGQGDKNIQYF. The CDR3 DNA is TGCGCCAGCAGCTCCGGACAGGGGGACAAAAACATTCAGTACTTC. The chain combines TRBV5-1 with TRBJ2-4, with 10 bases identical to TRBD1. Looked up from germline, CDR1 is SGHRS and CDR2 is YFSETQ. The CDR3 totals 15 residues. J was trimmed by 3 bases and V by 3 bases; bases with no gene match: 3.

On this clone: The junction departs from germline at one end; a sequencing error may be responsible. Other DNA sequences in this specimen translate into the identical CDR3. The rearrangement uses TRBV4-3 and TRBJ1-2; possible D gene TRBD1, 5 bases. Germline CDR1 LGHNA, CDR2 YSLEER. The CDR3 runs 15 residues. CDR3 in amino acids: CASSQDVGRENGYTF. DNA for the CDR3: TGCGCCAGCAGCCAAGATGTCGGCAGGGAAAATGGTTACACCTTC.